Below are 3 T cell receptor beta chains sequenced from a single sample in a study of cytomegalovirus exposure and HLA in healthy donors. PCR amplification relied on 60 Vbeta primers (plus 13 Jbeta primers). Only in-frame clones appear in the TCRdb table, and some are missing; sequencing was by immunoSEQ multiplex PCR. Here the sample spans some 180,000 clones, about four fifths being singletons. Sequencing was done on a sample of PBMCs. These receptors all stem from a female donor in good health and CMV-seronegative.

Notes on this clone: This sample includes further DNA sequences coding for the same CDR3. V usage is TRBV5-6 and J usage is TRBJ2-7, with D possibly matching TRBD1 (6 bases). Germline CDR1 SGHDT, CDR2 YYEEEE. This CDR3 has 14 amino acids. With 0 bases removed from V and 5 bases from J, the gap between germline ends came to 12 bases. DNA for the CDR3: TGTGCCAGCAGCTTGGAACAGGGCGTCCACGAGCAGTACTTC. Translation gives CASSLEQGVHEQYF.

This chain joins TRBV7-9 and TRBJ2-1, with TRBD2 matching 9 bases. The V segment lost 3 bases and the J segment 5 bases; nucleotides outside the gene matches: 5. Germline CDR1 is SEHNR and CDR2 is FQNEAQ (reference sequence). The CDR3 is 15 residues long. The CDR3 coding sequence is TGTGCCAGCAGCTTTAGCGGGAGTCCCCACAATGAGCAGTTCTTC. This gives the protein CASSFSGSPHNEQFF.

V usage is TRBV14 and J usage is TRBJ2-6; D might be TRBD2 (7 bases). V lost 4 bases to trimming and J lost 2 bases, with 12 bases between them. The CDR3 loop spans 16 amino acids. Germline V gives CDR1 SGHDN, CDR2 FVKESK. DNA for the CDR3: TGTGCCAGCAGCCCGCGGCGGGGGCCTGGGGCCAACGTCCTGACTTTC. As protein: CASSPRRGPGANVLTF.